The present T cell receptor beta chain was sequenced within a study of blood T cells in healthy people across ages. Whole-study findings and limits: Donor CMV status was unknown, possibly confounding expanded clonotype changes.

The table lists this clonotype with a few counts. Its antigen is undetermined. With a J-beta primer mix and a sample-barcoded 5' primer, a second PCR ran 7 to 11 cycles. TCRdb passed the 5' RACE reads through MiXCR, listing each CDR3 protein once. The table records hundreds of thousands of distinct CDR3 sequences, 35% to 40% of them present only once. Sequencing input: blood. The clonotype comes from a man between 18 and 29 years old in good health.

The CDR3 reads CASNRMDPPTGAFF. The CDR3 DNA sequence: TGTGCCAGCAATCGCATGGACCCCCCTACAGGAGCTTTCTTT. The V and J genes are TRBV2 and TRBJ1-1; D is perhaps TRBD1 (5 bases). The V gene lost 7 bases and the J gene lost 10 bases, with 22 bases spanning the gap. Germline CDR1 SNHLY, CDR2 FYNNEI. This CDR3 region has 14 residues. Full variable domain (missing parts from reference TRBV2 and TRBJ1-1): EPEVTQTPSHQVTQMGQEVILRCVPISNHLYFYWYRQILGQKVEFLVSFYNNEISEKSEIFDDQFSVERPDGSNFTLKIRSTKLEDSAMYFCASNRMDPPTGAFFGQGTRLTVV.